The 20 T cell receptor beta chains in this list originate from one sample, sequenced in a study of blood T cell repertoires in COVID-19. The assay was immunoSEQ multiplex PCR, and TCRdb's table has in-frame clones only and misses some. The sample includes approximately 280,000 clones, approximately 82% of them seen just once. The sequencing input was PBMCs or T cells enriched from blood (not recorded which). The receptors stem from a middle-aged man who had been exposed to COVID-19.

This clone occurred once. The CDR3 protein is CASSSGLAGEGVGFF. The CDR3, as DNA: TGTGCCAGCAGCTCAGGACTAGCGGGAGAGGGGGTGGGGTTCTTC. The chain is built from TRBV7-9 and TRBJ2-1; 13 positions agree with TRBD2. CDR1 and CDR2 from the germline V gene are SEHNR and FQNEAQ (reference sequence). This CDR3 is built from 15 residues. Trimming at V came to 4 bases and at J to 15 bases, leaving 12 bases not matched to a gene.

This rearrangement joins TRBV6-5 to TRBJ1-5; weak D call: TRBD1 (5 bases). Trimming pared 6 bases from V and 4 bases from J, leaving 13 bases between. Germline V gene sequence: CDR1 MNHEY, CDR2 SVGAGI. The CDR3 consists of 14 residues. DNA for the CDR3: TGTGCCAGCAGGTTGGACATTTTAAATCAGCCCCAGCATTTT. Its protein product is CASRLDILNQPQHF.

The chain uses TRBV7-8 and TRBJ2-3; TRBD1 agrees at 8 bases. From germline, CDR1 is SGHVS and CDR2 FQNEAQ. The ends lost 2 bases at V and 6 bases at J; junction bases unmatched: 4. The CDR3 is 14 amino acids. The CDR3 nucleotides are TGTGCCAGCAGCTTACAGGGGGCAATCGATACGCAGTATTTT. Encoded protein: CASSLQGAIDTQYF.

The chain employs TRBV30 and TRBJ1-2, with 7 bases fitting TRBD1. There are 13 residues in the CDR3. J gave up 8 bases and V 3 bases, and 9 bases lay outside the gene matches. The germline CDR1 and CDR2 sequences are GTSNPN and SVGIG (reference sequence). The CDR3 DNA sequence: TGTGCCTGGAGAAACAGGGGCCGGAAGGGCTACACCTTC. It translates to CAWRNRGRKGYTF. The full variable domain, in which reference TRBV30 and TRBJ1-2 provide the parts outside the CDR3, is SQTIHQWPATLVQPVGSPLSLECTVEGTSNPNLYWYRQAAGRGLQLLFYSVGIGQISSEVPQNLSASRPQDRQFILSSKKLLLSDSGFYLCAWRNRGRKGYTFGSGTRLTVV.

The chain couples TRBV5-6 to TRBJ2-7; 12 nucleotides line up with TRBD1. CDR1 and CDR2 (germline): SGHDT, YYEEEE. V shed 1 base, J shed 4 bases, and the junction held 6 bases outside the gene matches. This CDR3 contains 16 residues. The DNA for the CDR3 is TGTGCCAGCAGCTTGCGACGGGACAGGGGGCGTTACGAGCAGTACTTC. The encoded protein is CASSLRRDRGRYEQYF.

The chain carries TRBV5-1 and TRBJ2-7; 7 positions agree with TRBD2. J gave up 4 bases and V 0 bases, and 13 bases lay outside the gene matches. CDR3 length equals 17 residues. Germline V gene lookup returns CDR1 SGHRS and CDR2 YFSETQ. The CDR3 bases are TGCGCCAGCAGCTTGGGGAAAACTAGCGACGCGTGGTACGAGCAGTACTTC. Protein sequence: CASSLGKTSDAWYEQYF.

This chain connects TRBV2 to TRBJ1-5, with 8 bases aligning to TRBD1. Unmatched junction bases numbered 6, after V lost 4 bases and J lost 4 bases. This CDR3 has 15 residues. Germline V gene sequence: CDR1 SNHLY, CDR2 FYNNEI. The CDR3 DNA reads TGTGCCAGCAGTGTTATGGGACAGGATAATCAGCCCCAGCATTTT. Translating it yields CASSVMGQDNQPQHF.

The rearrangement joins TRBV5-4 to TRBJ2-3; 9 bases line up with TRBD2. Germline V gene sequence: CDR1 SGHNT, CDR2 YYREEE (reference sequence). The ends lost 4 bases at V and 3 bases at J; junction bases unmatched: 9. The CDR3 runs 16 residues. The CDR3 protein is CASSVDPAGGTDTQYF. The CDR3 DNA sequence: TGTGCCAGCAGCGTTGACCCCGCGGGAGGGACAGATACGCAGTATTTT.

The chain joins TRBV2 to TRBJ2-2; the D gene is possibly TRBD1 (6 bases). Germline values: CDR1 SNHLY, CDR2 FYNNEI. The CDR3 length is 13 residues. V dropped 6 bases and J dropped 5 bases, with 10 bases sitting between them. DNA of the CDR3: TGTGCCAGCAGAACAGGGTTGACCGGGGAGCTGTTTTTT. Encoded protein: CASRTGLTGELFF.

This sequence joins TRBV19 and TRBJ2-5; the D gene is possibly TRBD1 (5 bases). V was cut by 5 bases and J by 2 bases, with 9 bases left in between. The germline gives CDR1 LNHDA, CDR2 SQIVND (reference sequence). CDR3 size: 13 residues. The CDR3 reads CASSEPGQETQYF. The CDR3 bases are TGTGCCAGTAGTGAGCCAGGGCAAGAGACCCAGTACTTC.

The rearrangement uses TRBV7-9 and TRBJ2-7, with D perhaps matching TRBD2 (5 bases). This CDR3 spans 12 amino acids. Trimming took off 8 bases at V and 11 bases at J, with 19 bases between the two ends. Germline CDR1 SEHNR, CDR2 FQNEAQ (reference sequence). In DNA form, the CDR3 reads TGTGCCAGCCAGGATGGGGTCGAAGCGGAGTACTTC. Translating it yields CASQDGVEAEYF.

This chain connects TRBV14 to TRBJ2-7, with TRBD2 identical over 8 bases. The CDR3 totals 14 residues. The germline gives CDR1 SGHDN, CDR2 FVKESK. The V and J ends lost 1 base and 12 bases, in that order; junction bases with no gene match: 11. The CDR3 bases are TGTGCCAGCAGCCAAGGCGGCGGGAGGACTCCGGCGTACTTC. Its translation is CASSQGGGRTPAYF.

CDR3 residues: CAISSTGVEEQFF. DNA of the CDR3: TGTGCCATCAGCTCAACAGGGGTAGAGGAGCAGTTCTTC. The J gene is TRBJ2-1, the V gene TRBV10-3, with TRBD1 matching 7 bases. Germline loops: CDR1 ENHRY, CDR2 SYGVKD. This CDR3 has 13 residues. V trimming: 6 bases; J trimming: 10 bases; junction bases outside the gene matches: 9.

CDR3 in amino acids: CASSLMITGGVVGKAYEQYF. Here the CDR3 DNA reads TGTGCCAGCAGCTTAATGATTACAGGGGGCGTTGTCGGGAAGGCCTACGAGCAGTACTTC. The chain combines TRBV5-8 with TRBJ2-7; 9 bases are a match to TRBD1. CDR1 and CDR2 from the germline V gene are SGHTS and YDEGEE. This CDR3 is 20 amino acids long. Germline trimming cut 2 bases from V and 2 bases from J; bases unmatched to any gene: 20.

This clone has only a few counts. The gene calls are TRBV28 and TRBJ2-1; TRBD2 matches 11 bases. This CDR3 has 13 amino acids. Germline values: CDR1 MDHEN, CDR2 SYDVKM. V was pared by 2 bases and J by 10 bases, with 1 base of the junction left unmatched. CDR3 nucleotides: TGTGCCAGCAGTTTACTAGCGGGAGGAGAGCAGTTCTTC. Protein sequence: CASSLLAGGEQFF.

The chain recombines TRBV30 with TRBJ1-2; 8 bases agree with TRBD1. The V gene end was trimmed by 5 bases and the J gene end by 5 bases; junction bases not matched to a gene: 4. CDR3 size: 12 residues. The germline gives CDR1 GTSNPN, CDR2 SVGIG (reference sequence). DNA for the CDR3: TGTGCCTGGGTACAGGGGGGGTATGGCTACACCTTC. It yields the protein CAWVQGGYGYTF. Full variable domain (rest looked up from reference TRBV30 and TRBJ1-2): SQTIHQWPATLVQPVGSPLSLECTVEGTSNPNLYWYRQAAGRGLQLLFYSVGIGQISSEVPQNLSASRPQDRQFILSSKKLLLSDSGFYLCAWVQGGYGYTFGSGTRLTVV.

This chain uses TRBV7-2 with TRBJ2-7, with D unclear. V was trimmed by 7 bases and J by 7 bases, leaving 17 bases between them. The CDR3 contains 13 residues. Germline V gene data show CDR1 as SGHTA and CDR2 as FQGNSA. The CDR3 is CASTPEWAREQYF. The CDR3 DNA reads TGTGCCAGCACCCCCGAGTGGGCTCGAGAGCAGTACTTC.

The chain uses TRBV28 and TRBJ2-5; 7 bases are shared with TRBD2. The CDR3 is 13 amino acids. V lost 7 bases, J lost 2 bases, and 4 bases stayed unmatched. Germline V lookup: CDR1 MDHEN, CDR2 SYDVKM. CDR3 amino acids: CASTLGGQETQYF. The CDR3 DNA follows: TGTGCCAGCACCCTGGGGGGGCAAGAGACCCAGTACTTC.

The chain links TRBV10-1 to TRBJ1-2; D perhaps matches TRBD1 (6 bases). Germline V CDR1 and CDR2: WNHNN, SYGVQD (reference sequence). With 6 bases removed from V and 13 bases from J, the gap between germline ends came to 18 bases. There are 12 residues in the CDR3. This CDR3 is CASSTGTLSPTF. In DNA, the CDR3 is TGCGCCAGCAGCACCGGGACACTGAGTCCCACCTTC.

The chain employs TRBV4-1 and TRBJ1-3; possible D gene TRBD1, 5 bases. The germline V and J ends were trimmed by 0 bases and 4 bases, with 13 bases remaining between them. The CDR3 sequence is 16 residues long. CDR1 and CDR2 from the germline V gene are MGHRA and YSYEKL. The CDR3 region is CASSQEFGGAGNTIYF. The CDR3, as DNA: TGCGCCAGCAGCCAAGAGTTCGGTGGGGCGGGAAACACCATATATTTT.